The source of this T cell receptor (beta chain) is a study of T cell responses to AZD1222 COVID-19 vaccine. General study findings and limits: It was only a handful of AZD1222 recipients who were seropositive at baseline. Repertoires were obtained only post-peak T cell response. Spike-specific TCRs gained breadth and depth after people received two AZD1222 doses. Clonal diversity was possibly underestimated; the donors were predominantly white British and more often female.

Sequencing was performed with immunoSEQ multiplex PCR; in TCRdb, only in-frame clones are kept and a portion is missing. The data show around 99,000 clones, with roughly 92% seen just once and 6.5% to 10% held by the top ten. On this clone: The antigen remains undetermined.

The V gene end was trimmed by 0 bases and the J gene end by 5 bases; junction bases not matched to a gene: 4. Germline assignment: CDR1 SGHRS and CDR2 YFSETQ. This CDR3 contains 14 residues. This receptor was identified in an adult who received the AZD1222 COVID-19 vaccine. The specimen comprised peripheral blood, sampled 28 days after the second AZD1222 dose. The chain joins TRBV5-1 to TRBJ1-1, with 7 bases matching TRBD1. CDR3 in DNA: TGCGCCAGCAGCTTGGGTGACAGGGAGACTGAAGCTTTCTTT. It encodes CASSLGDRETEAFF.